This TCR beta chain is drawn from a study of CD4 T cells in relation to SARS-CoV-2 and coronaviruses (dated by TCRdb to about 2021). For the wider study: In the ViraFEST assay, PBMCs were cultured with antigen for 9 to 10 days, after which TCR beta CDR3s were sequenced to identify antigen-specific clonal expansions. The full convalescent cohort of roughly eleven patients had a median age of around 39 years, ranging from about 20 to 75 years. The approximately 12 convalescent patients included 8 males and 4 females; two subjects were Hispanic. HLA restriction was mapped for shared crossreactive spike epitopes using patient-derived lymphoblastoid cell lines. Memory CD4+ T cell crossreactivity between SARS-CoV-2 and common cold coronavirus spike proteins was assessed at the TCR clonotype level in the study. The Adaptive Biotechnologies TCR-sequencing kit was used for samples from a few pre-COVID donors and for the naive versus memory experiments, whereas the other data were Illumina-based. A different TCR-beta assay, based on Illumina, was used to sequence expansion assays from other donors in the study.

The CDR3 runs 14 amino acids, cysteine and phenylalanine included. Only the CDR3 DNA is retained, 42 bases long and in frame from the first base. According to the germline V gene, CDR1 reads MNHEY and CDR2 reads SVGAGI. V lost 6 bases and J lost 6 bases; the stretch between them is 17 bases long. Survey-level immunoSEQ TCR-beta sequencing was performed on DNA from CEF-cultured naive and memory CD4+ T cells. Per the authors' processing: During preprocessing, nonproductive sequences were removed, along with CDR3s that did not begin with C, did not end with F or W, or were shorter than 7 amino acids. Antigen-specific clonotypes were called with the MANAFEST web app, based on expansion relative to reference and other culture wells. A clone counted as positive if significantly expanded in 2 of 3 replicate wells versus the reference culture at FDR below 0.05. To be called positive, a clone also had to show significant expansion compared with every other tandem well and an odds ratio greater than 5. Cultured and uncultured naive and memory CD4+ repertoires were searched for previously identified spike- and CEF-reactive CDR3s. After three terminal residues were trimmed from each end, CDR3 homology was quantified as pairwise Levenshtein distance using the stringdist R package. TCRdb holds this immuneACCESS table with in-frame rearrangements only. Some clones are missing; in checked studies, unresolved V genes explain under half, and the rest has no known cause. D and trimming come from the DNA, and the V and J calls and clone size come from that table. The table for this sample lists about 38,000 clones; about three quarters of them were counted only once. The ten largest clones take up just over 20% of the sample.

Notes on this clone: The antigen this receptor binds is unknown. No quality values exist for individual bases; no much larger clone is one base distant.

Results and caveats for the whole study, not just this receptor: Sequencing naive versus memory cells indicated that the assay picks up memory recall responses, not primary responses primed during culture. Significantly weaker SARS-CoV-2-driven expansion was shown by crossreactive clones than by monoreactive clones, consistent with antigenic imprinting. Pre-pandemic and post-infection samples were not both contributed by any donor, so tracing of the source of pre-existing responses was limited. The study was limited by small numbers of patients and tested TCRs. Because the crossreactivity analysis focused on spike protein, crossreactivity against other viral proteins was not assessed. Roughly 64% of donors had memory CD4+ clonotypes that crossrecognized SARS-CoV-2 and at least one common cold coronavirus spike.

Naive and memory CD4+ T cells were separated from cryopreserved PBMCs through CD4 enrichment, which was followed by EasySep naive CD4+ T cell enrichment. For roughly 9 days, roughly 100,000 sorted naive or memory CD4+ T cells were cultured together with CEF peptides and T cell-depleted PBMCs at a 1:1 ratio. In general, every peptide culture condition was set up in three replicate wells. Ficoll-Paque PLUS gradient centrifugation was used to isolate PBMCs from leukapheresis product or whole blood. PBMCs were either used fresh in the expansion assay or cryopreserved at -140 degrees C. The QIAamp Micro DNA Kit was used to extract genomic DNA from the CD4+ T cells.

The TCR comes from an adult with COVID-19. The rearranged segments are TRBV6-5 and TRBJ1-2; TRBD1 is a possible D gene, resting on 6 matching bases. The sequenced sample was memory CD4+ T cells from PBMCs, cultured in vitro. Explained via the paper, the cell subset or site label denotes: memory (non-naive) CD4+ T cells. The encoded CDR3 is CASRGAQESDGYTF. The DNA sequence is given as TGTGCCAGCAGGGGGGCACAGGAGTCGGATGGCTACACCTTC.